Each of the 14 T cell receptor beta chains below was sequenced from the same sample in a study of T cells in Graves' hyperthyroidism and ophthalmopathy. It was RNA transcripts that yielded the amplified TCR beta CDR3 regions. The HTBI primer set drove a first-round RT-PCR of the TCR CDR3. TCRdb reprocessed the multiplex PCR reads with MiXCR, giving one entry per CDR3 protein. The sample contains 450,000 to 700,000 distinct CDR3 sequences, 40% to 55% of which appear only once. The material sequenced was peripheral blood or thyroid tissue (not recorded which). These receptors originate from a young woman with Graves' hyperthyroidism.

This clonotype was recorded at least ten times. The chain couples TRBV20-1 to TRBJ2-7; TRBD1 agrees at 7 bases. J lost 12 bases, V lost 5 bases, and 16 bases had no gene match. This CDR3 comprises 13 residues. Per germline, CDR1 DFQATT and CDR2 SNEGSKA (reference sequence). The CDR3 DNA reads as TGCAGTGCTCGTACAGACAGGGAGAGCATGAGGTACTTC. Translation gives CSARTDRESMRYF.

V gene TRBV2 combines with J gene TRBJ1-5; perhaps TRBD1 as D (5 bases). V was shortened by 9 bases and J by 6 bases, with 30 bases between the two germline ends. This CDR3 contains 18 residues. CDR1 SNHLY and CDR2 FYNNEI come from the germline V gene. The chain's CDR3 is CARTDGRKYGGHSQPQHF. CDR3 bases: TGTGCCAGGACGGACGGTAGAAAATATGGGGGTCATAGTCAGCCCCAGCATTTT. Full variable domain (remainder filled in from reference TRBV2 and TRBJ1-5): EPEVTQTPSHQVTQMGQEVILRCVPISNHLYFYWYRQILGQKVEFLVSFYNNEISEKSEIFDDQFSVERPDGSNFTLKIRSTKLEDSAMYFCARTDGRKYGGHSQPQHFGDGTRLSIL.

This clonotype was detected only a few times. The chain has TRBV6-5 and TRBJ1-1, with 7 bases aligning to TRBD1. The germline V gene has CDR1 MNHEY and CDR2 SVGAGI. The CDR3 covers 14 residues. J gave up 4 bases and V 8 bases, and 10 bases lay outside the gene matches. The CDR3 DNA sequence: TGTGCCAGCTCATCCTCAGGGGGTACCACTGAAGCTTTCTTT. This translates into CASSSSGGTTEAFF.

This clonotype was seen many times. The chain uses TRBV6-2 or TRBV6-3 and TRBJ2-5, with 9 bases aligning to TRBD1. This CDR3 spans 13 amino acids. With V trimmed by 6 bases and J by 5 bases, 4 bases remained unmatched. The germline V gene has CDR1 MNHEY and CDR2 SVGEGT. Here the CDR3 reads CASSDGTGETQYF. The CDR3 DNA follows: TGTGCCAGCAGCGACGGGACAGGGGAGACCCAGTACTTC.

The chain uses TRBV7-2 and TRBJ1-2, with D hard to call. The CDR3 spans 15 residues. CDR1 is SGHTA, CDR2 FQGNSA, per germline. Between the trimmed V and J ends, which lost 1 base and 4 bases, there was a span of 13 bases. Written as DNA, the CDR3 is TGTGCCAGCAGCTTAGATCGAAAAGGGCCCTATGGCTACACCTTC. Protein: CASSLDRKGPYGYTF.

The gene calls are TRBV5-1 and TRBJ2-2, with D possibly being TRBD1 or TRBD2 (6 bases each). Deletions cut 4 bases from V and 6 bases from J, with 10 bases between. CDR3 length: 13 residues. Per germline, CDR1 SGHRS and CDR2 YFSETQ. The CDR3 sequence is CASSGGGSGELFF. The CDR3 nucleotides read TGCGCCAGCAGCGGAGGGGGGTCCGGGGAGCTGTTTTTT.

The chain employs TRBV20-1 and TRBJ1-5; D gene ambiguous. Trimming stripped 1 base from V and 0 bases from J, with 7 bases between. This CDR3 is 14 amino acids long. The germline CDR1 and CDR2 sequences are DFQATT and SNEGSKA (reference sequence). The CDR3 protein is CSARGAASNQPQHF. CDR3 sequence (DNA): TGCAGTGCTAGAGGGGCGGCTAGCAATCAGCCCCAGCATTTT.

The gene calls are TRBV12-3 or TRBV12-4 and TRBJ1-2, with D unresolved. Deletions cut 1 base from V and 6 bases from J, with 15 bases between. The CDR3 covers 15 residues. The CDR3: CASSLVGPERHGYTF. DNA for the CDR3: TGTGCCAGCAGTTTAGTGGGCCCAGAGCGGCATGGCTACACCTTC.

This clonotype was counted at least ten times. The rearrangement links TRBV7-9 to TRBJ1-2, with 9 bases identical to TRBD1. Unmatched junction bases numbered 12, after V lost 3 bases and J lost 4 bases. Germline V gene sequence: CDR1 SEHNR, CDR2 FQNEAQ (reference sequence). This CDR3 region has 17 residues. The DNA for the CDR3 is TGTGCCAGCAGCTTCGTCCCGGGACAGGGTTCGGGCTATGGCTACACCTTC. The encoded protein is CASSFVPGQGSGYGYTF.

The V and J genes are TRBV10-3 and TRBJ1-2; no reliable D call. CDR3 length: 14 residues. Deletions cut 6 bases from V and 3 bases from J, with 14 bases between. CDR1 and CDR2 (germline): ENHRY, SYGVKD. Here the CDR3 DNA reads TGTGCCATCAGCAGCTTCGGTCGGGACTATGGCTACACCTTC. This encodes CAISSFGRDYGYTF.

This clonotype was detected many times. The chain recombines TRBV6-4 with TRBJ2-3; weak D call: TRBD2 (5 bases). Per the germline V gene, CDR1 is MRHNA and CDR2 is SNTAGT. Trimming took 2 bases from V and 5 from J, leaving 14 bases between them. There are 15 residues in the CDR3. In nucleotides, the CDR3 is TGTGCCAGCAGTGACGGATGGGGTGAGGGAGATACGCAGTATTTT. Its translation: CASSDGWGEGDTQYF.

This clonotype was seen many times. The DNA of the CDR3 is TGCGCCAGCAGCTCGACAGGGGTCAATCAGCCCCAGCATTTT. Translated: CASSSTGVNQPQHF. The gene calls are TRBV5-1 and TRBJ1-5; 8 positions agree with TRBD1. The CDR3 is 14 residues long. Germline V gives CDR1 SGHRS, CDR2 YFSETQ. The trim removed 3 bases at V and 3 bases at J, leaving 2 bases unmatched.

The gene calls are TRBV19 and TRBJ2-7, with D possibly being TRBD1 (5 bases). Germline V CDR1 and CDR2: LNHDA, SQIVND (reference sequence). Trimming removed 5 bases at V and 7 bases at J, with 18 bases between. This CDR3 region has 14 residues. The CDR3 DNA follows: TGTGCCAGTAGTTCCTCGGACATATCAGGGGAGCAGTACTTC. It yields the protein CASSSSDISGEQYF.

Here the CDR3 reads CAISANRAYEQYF. The CDR3, as DNA: TGTGCCATCAGTGCCAACAGGGCCTACGAGCAGTACTTC. The chain is built from TRBV10-3 and TRBJ2-7, with D maybe TRBD1 (6 bases). Trimming removed 4 bases from V and 2 bases from J, with 9 bases in between. Per germline, CDR1 ENHRY and CDR2 SYGVKD. This CDR3 has 13 amino acids.